What follows are 25 T cell receptor beta chains derived from one specimen sequenced in a study of T-cell memory formation after mild COVID-19. TCRdb used MiXCR to reprocess the 5' RACE reads, holding one entry per CDR3 protein. The repertoire holds 410,000 or so distinct CDR3 sequences, with about 22% as singletons. Material for sequencing was PBMCs or a T cell subset sorted from them (not recorded which). Receptors were obtained from an adult woman who had mild COVID-19 (a few samples of this study predate the infection). Cell type and time point are not known.

This clonotype occurred a few times. The CDR3 sequence is CASSQDTNQPQHF. CDR3 in DNA: TGTGCCAGCAGCCAAGATACTAATCAGCCCCAGCATTTT. This chain joins TRBV4-2 and TRBJ1-5, with D unclear. CDR1 and CDR2 from the germline V gene are LGHNA and YNFKEQ. The CDR3 has 13 amino acids. Between the trimmed V and J ends, which lost 0 bases and 4 bases, there was a span of 4 bases.

In this sample, this clonotype turned up many times. This sequence joins TRBV12-3 or TRBV12-4 and TRBJ2-3; D gene ambiguous. Trimming took off 3 bases at V and 5 bases at J, with 9 bases between the two ends. This CDR3 comprises 13 residues. CDR3 region: CASSFVDGDTQYF. For the CDR3, the DNA is TGTGCCAGCAGTTTTGTGGACGGAGATACGCAGTATTTT.

The V gene is TRBV4-3, the J gene TRBJ1-1; 7 bases line up with TRBD1. This CDR3 is 15 amino acids long. Germline V CDR1 and CDR2: LGHNA, YSLEER. V shed 4 bases, J shed 7 bases, and the junction held 12 bases outside the gene matches. In nucleotides, the CDR3 is TGCGCCAGCAGCCGAGACAGGGTCGAGCTTGGTGAAGCTTTCTTT. Translation gives CASSRDRVELGEAFF.

This chain uses TRBV4-1 with TRBJ2-4; D not resolved. This CDR3 comprises 13 residues. V lost 8 bases, J lost 7 bases, and 15 bases lay in between. Germline CDR1 is MGHRA and CDR2 is YSYEKL. The CDR3 spells CASAGAPQNIQYF. DNA for the CDR3: TGCGCCAGCGCAGGTGCCCCACAGAACATTCAGTACTTC.

The genes are TRBV20-1 and TRBJ1-1, with D perhaps TRBD1 (5 bases). CDR1 is DFQATT, CDR2 SNEGSKA, per germline (reference sequence). The ends were cut back, 4 bases at V and 2 bases at J, with 14 bases in the middle. This CDR3 region has 14 residues. As DNA, the CDR3 is TGCAGTGCTAAGGTGCGGGGCCCTAACACTGAAGCTTTCTTT. Translation: CSAKVRGPNTEAFF.

This clonotype was seen a few times. The gene calls are TRBV14 and TRBJ2-1; unclear D gene. This CDR3 comprises 14 residues. V gave up 3 bases and J gave up 5 bases, with 11 bases separating them. CDR1 is SGHDN and CDR2 is FVKESK in the germline V gene. The CDR3 loop is CASSQVTPNNEQFF. The CDR3 nucleotides are TGTGCCAGCAGCCAGGTAACTCCAAACAATGAGCAGTTCTTC. Combining the CDR3 with reference TRBV14 and TRBJ2-1 gives the whole variable domain EAGVTQFPSHSVIEKGQTVTLRCDPISGHDNLYWYRRVMGKEIKFLLHFVKESKQDESGMPNNRFLAERTGGTYSTLKVQPAELEDSGVYFCASSQVTPNNEQFFGPGTRLTVL.

The chain couples TRBV29-1 to TRBJ2-3; 8 bases fit TRBD2. Germline-derived CDR1 and CDR2 are SQVTM and ANQGSEA. CDR3 length equals 14 residues. The CDR3 region is CAHSKTSGTDTQYF. The CDR3 bases are TGCGCACACTCAAAGACTAGCGGCACAGATACGCAGTATTTT.

The V and J genes are TRBV2 and TRBJ2-1; TRBD2 matches at 7 bases. Germline-derived CDR1 and CDR2 are SNHLY and FYNNEI. The V gene end was trimmed by 3 bases and the J gene end by 5 bases; junction bases not matched to a gene: 7. The length of the CDR3 is 15 residues. CDR3 coding DNA: TGTGCCAGCAGTGACGGGGGAGGGCCGAACAATGAGCAGTTCTTC. Amino acids: CASSDGGGPNNEQFF.

The chain carries TRBV11-2 and TRBJ2-7; D is perhaps TRBD2 (7 bases). The CDR3 consists of 16 residues. Germline loops: CDR1 SGHAT, CDR2 FQNNGV. Trimming stripped 3 bases from V and 2 bases from J, with 17 bases between. The CDR3 loop is CASSLGRGARAYEQYF. The CDR3 DNA follows: TGTGCCAGCAGCTTGGGGAGGGGGGCCCGAGCCTACGAGCAGTACTTC.

V is TRBV11-2 and J is TRBJ2-2; D tentatively reads TRBD1 or TRBD2 (5 bases each). The germline gives CDR1 SGHAT, CDR2 FQNNGV. V lost 5 bases and J lost 0, with 10 bases in between. The CDR3 contains 15 residues. CDR3 nucleotide sequence: TGTGCCAGCAGCCCGGGACGGACGAACACCGGGGAGCTGTTTTTT. This translates into CASSPGRTNTGELFF.

A few counts support this clonotype. The rearrangement links TRBV28 to TRBJ2-1; D unresolved. This CDR3 is 13 amino acids long. CDR1 is MDHEN, CDR2 SYDVKM, per germline. The germline V and J ends were trimmed by 6 bases and 3 bases, with 9 bases remaining between them. CDR3 loop: CASRPSYYNEQFF. In nucleotides, the CDR3 is TGTGCCAGCAGGCCCTCTTACTACAATGAGCAGTTCTTC.

The chain has TRBV10-3 and TRBJ1-1; D is uncertain. CDR3 size: 14 residues. V lost 2 bases to trimming and J lost 2 bases, with 9 bases between them. The germline gives CDR1 ENHRY, CDR2 SYGVKD. The CDR3 region is CAISEGGVNTEAFF. In nucleotides, the CDR3 is TGTGCCATCAGTGAGGGCGGGGTTAACACTGAAGCTTTCTTT.

The V call is TRBV14, the J call TRBJ1-1; perhaps TRBD1 as D (5 bases). V was pared by 2 bases and J by 1 base, with 11 bases between. The V gene's germline CDR1 is SGHDN and CDR2 FVKESK. The CDR3 runs 15 residues. The CDR3 sequence: CASSQPQGANTEAFF. The DNA of the CDR3 is TGTGCCAGCAGCCAACCTCAAGGGGCGAACACTGAAGCTTTCTTT.

This clonotype was seen more than once but under ten times. This chain links TRBV12-3 or TRBV12-4 with TRBJ2-6; D assignment may be TRBD1 or TRBD2 (5 bases each). The CDR3 extends over 16 amino acids. V was cut by 6 bases and J by 0 bases, with 12 bases left in between. The chain's CDR3 is CASRRDGGSGANVLTF. The CDR3 bases are TGTGCCAGCAGAAGGGACGGTGGCTCTGGGGCCAACGTCCTGACTTTC.

The chain carries TRBV29-1 and TRBJ2-3; D remains ambiguous. Trimming stripped 4 bases from V and 4 bases from J, with 6 bases between. The CDR3 contains 11 residues. Germline V gene sequence: CDR1 SQVTM, CDR2 ANQGSEA. The CDR3 reads CSVAKSDTQYF. CDR3 in DNA: TGCAGCGTTGCCAAGTCAGATACGCAGTATTTT.

This clonotype came up once. This chain joins TRBV5-1 and TRBJ1-4; D is ambiguous. The germline CDR1 and CDR2 sequences are SGHRS and YFSETQ. V lost 0 bases, J lost 8 bases, and 8 bases lay in between. The CDR3 is 13 residues long. The CDR3 DNA reads TGCGCCAGCAGCTTGGGCGGGGAAGAAAAACTGTTTTTT. Its protein product is CASSLGGEEKLFF.

This clonotype was counted between two and nine times. The chain recombines TRBV24-1 with TRBJ1-2, with D possibly matching TRBD1 (6 bases). Deletions cut 4 bases from V and 2 bases from J, with 10 bases between. This CDR3 contains 14 residues. Germline V CDR1 and CDR2: KGHDR, SFDVKD. CDR3 amino acids: CATSDPDSNYGYTF. The CDR3 DNA follows: TGTGCCACCAGTGACCCGGACAGCAACTATGGCTACACCTTC.

The gene calls are TRBV3-1 and TRBJ2-3, with TRBD2 identical over 10 bases. The ends lost 4 bases at V and 4 bases at J; junction bases unmatched: 5. CDR1 LGHDT and CDR2 YNNKEL come from the germline V gene (reference sequence). The CDR3 spans 15 residues. CDR3 sequence: CASSPLAGPADTQYF. The CDR3 coding sequence is TGTGCCAGCAGCCCACTAGCGGGGCCCGCAGATACGCAGTATTTT.

This clonotype occurred a few times. This chain links TRBV6-6 with TRBJ1-6; TRBD1 aligns across 7 bases. In germline, CDR1 is MNHNY, CDR2 SVGAGI (reference sequence). The CDR3 extends over 15 amino acids. The V segment lost 5 bases and the J segment 8 bases; nucleotides outside the gene matches: 9. The CDR3 loop reads CASSPGGAYDSPLHF. The DNA of the CDR3 is TGTGCCAGCAGTCCAGGGGGGGCCTACGATTCACCCCTCCACTTT.

This clonotype has only a few counts. Here the CDR3 DNA reads TGTGCCAGCAGCGTAGAGGTGAGAACAGATACGCAGTATTTT. Encoded protein: CASSVEVRTDTQYF. The rearrangement uses TRBV9 and TRBJ2-3; D remains ambiguous. The CDR3 loop spans 14 amino acids. The germline V gene encodes CDR1 SGDLS and CDR2 YYNGEE. Trimming stripped 0 bases from V and 3 bases from J, with 8 bases between.

This clonotype came up many times. This chain uses TRBV7-3 with TRBJ2-1; weak D call: TRBD2 (6 bases). The V gene's germline CDR1 is SGHTA and CDR2 FQGTGA. V shed 5 bases and J shed 6 bases, with 11 bases lying between them. There are 13 residues in the CDR3. The CDR3 nucleotides read TGTGCCAGCAGCCCCGGGACTTCCAATGAGCAGTTCTTC. This gives the protein CASSPGTSNEQFF.

The chain has TRBV6-2 or TRBV6-3 and TRBJ2-4; 7 nucleotides agree with TRBD1. This CDR3 spans 15 amino acids. Germline V CDR1 and CDR2: MNHEY, SVGEGT. Germline trimming cut 2 bases from V and 6 bases from J; bases unmatched to any gene: 7. CDR3 region: CASSYGDSRANIQYF. CDR3 bases: TGTGCCAGCAGTTACGGGGACAGTCGAGCAAACATTCAGTACTTC.

A single count supports this clonotype. This sequence joins TRBV9 and TRBJ1-1; TRBD1 matches 10 bases. After removal of 4 bases from V and 7 bases from J, the junction contained 7 bases not matched to a gene. This CDR3 contains 14 residues. Germline assignment: CDR1 SGDLS and CDR2 YYNGEE. The CDR3 nucleotides read TGTGCCAGCAGCACCCGGACAGGGGGAGATGAAGCTTTCTTT. It yields the protein CASSTRTGGDEAFF.

This clonotype was seen only a few times. The chain is built from TRBV9 and TRBJ2-2; 10 positions match TRBD1. The CDR3 is 16 residues long. The germline V gene encodes CDR1 SGDLS and CDR2 YYNGEE. After removal of 2 bases from V and 5 bases from J, the junction contained 6 bases not matched to a gene. CDR3 protein: CASSVGTGVVTGELFF. DNA of the CDR3: TGTGCCAGCAGCGTGGGGACAGGGGTGGTGACCGGGGAGCTGTTTTTT.

The J gene is TRBJ2-1, the V gene TRBV4-1; no clear D gene. Germline loops: CDR1 MGHRA, CDR2 YSYEKL. The CDR3 loop spans 14 amino acids. Between the trimmed V and J ends, which lost 2 bases and 4 bases, there was a span of 9 bases. In DNA form, the CDR3 reads TGCGCCAGCAGCCAACCAACAAGGTACAATGAGCAGTTCTTC. It codes for CASSQPTRYNEQFF.